The clone carrying this T cell receptor (beta chain) was seen ten or more times. Per the germline V gene, CDR1 is SGHTA and CDR2 is FQGNSA. Deletions cut 1 base from V and 6 bases from J, with 12 bases between. There are 14 residues in the CDR3. CDR3-region Arm-PCR and iRepertoire HTBI primers produced the TCR beta libraries. TCRdb redid the calling of the multiplex PCR reads with MiXCR, one entry per CDR3 protein. This table has about 500,000 distinct CDR3 sequences, about 11% appearing once. This entry comes from a study of regulatory T cells in long-lasting Graves disease. The time point: newly diagnosed GD, antithyroid drugs for less than 3 months. After RNA was extracted from PBMCs, the TCR library was made from it. In addition, the sample was reused for a study of T cells in Graves' hyperthyroidism and ophthalmopathy. That study reports: Carried out on the TCR CDR3, a first-round RT-PCR used the HTBI primer set. Ophthalmopathy was separated from stable hyperthyroidism by a 13 V-J model.

Sequenced here: peripheral blood mononuclear cells (PBMCs), sampled at new diagnosis, from a patient treated with antithyroid drugs. The receptor's source is a young woman with Graves disease. V is TRBV7-2 and J is TRBJ1-1; D might be TRBD1 (6 bases). This chain's CDR3 is CASSLVGGAAEAFF. As DNA, the CDR3 is TGTGCCAGCAGCTTAGTCGGGGGGGCTGCTGAAGCTTTCTTT.